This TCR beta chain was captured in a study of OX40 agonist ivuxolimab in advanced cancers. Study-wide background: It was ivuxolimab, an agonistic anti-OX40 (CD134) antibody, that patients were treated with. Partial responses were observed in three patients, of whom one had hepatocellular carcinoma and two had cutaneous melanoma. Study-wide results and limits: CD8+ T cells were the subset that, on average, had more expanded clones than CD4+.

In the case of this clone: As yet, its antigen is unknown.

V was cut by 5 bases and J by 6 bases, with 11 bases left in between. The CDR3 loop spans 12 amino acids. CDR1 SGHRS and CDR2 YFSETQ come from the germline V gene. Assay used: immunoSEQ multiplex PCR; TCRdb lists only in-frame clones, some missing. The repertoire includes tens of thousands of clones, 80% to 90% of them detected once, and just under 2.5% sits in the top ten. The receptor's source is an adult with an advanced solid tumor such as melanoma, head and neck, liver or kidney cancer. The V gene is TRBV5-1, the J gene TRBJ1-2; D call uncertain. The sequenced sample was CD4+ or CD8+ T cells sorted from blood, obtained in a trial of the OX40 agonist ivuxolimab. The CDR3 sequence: CASSPDSDGYTF. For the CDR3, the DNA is TGCGCCAGCAGTCCAGACTCGGATGGCTACACCTTC.